This T cell receptor beta chain is drawn from a study of cytomegalovirus exposure and HLA in healthy donors. Whole-study findings and limits: Common viral pathogens (according to a later analysis) appeared linked to several of the most significant clusters. The later analysis indicated that the majority of CMV-associated TCR beta chains appeared HLA-restricted.

PCR used 60 Vbeta primers and 13 Jbeta primers. Generated by immunoSEQ multiplex PCR, the TCRdb table keeps only in-frame clones and is missing some. The sample has around 210,000 clones, around 80% seen once. The CDR3 sequence is 17 residues long. V lost 4 bases and J 0 bases, leaving 19 bases between the germline ends. Germline values: CDR1 MGHDK, CDR2 SYGVNS. As for this clone: The antigen remains undetermined.

The receptor was isolated from a boy aged 10-17 years in good health and CMV-seronegative. The chain employs TRBV25-1 and TRBJ2-7; D uncertain. The sequenced sample was PBMCs. The CDR3 DNA reads TGTGCCAGCAGTGGTCGGGTAGAGCCTCTTAGCTCCTACGAGCAGTACTTC. Its protein product is CASSGRVEPLSSYEQYF.